This is a list of T cell receptor beta chains from one sample in a study of technical replicates of blood from several donors. Clones were sequenced by immunoSEQ multiplex PCR, and TCRdb holds only the in-frame ones, with some missing. Here the sample spans approximately 87,000 clones, roughly 95% being singletons. The sample comprised T cells isolated from PBMCs. The receptor source for this set is a human donor in good health. Both conserved end residues are part of each CDR3. Each record gives: V gene, clone size, D gene, J gene, CDR3 length, CDR3 protein, CDR3 DNA. D genes are given only for firm matches. Only some rows state a clone size, as once, few, many or a class for expanded clones.

TRBV19	.	.	TRBJ1-1	13	CASSITENTEAFF	TGTGCCAGTAGTATTACAGAGAACACTGAAGCTTTCTTT
TRBV7-2	once	TRBD1	TRBJ1-5	15	CASSLDRGAGQPQHF	TGTGCCAGCAGCTTAGACAGGGGAGCTGGTCAGCCCCAGCATTTT
TRBV7-9	.	.	TRBJ1-1	16	CASSAPRQLVNTEAFF	TGTGCCAGCAGCGCCCCCCGACAGCTCGTGAACACTGAAGCTTTCTTT
TRBV5-6	.	TRBD2	TRBJ2-1	16	CASSLEGGSLYNEQFF	TGTGCCAGCAGCTTGGAAGGCGGGAGCCTATACAATGAGCAGTTCTTC
TRBV27	.	TRBD2	TRBJ2-5	13	CASSWTSVGTQYF	TGTGCCAGCAGTTGGACTAGCGTTGGGACCCAGTACTTC
TRBV7-9	.	.	TRBJ2-1	16	CASSLVGGAGYNEQFF	TGTGCCAGCAGCTTAGTTGGGGGGGCTGGGTACAATGAGCAGTTCTTC
TRBV27	.	TRBD1	TRBJ1-4	15	CASSSGTGGSEKLFF	TGTGCCAGCAGCTCGGGGACAGGGGGGAGTGAAAAACTGTTTTTT
TRBV28	.	.	TRBJ1-1	13	CASSGHSNTEAFF	TGTGCCAGCAGTGGACACTCGAACACTGAAGCTTTCTTT
TRBV18	.	.	TRBJ2-6	18	CASSPRGKGAAGANVLTF	TGTGCCAGCTCACCACGCGGGAAGGGGGCAGCGGGGGCCAACGTCCTGACTTTC
TRBV7-6	.	TRBD2	TRBJ2-7	14	CASSPRLAGYEQYF	TGTGCCAGCAGCCCCAGACTAGCGGGCTACGAGCAGTACTTC
TRBV21-1	.	.	TRBJ1-2	16	CASSPQDRGYNYGYTF	TGTGCCAGCAGCCCCCAGGACAGGGGGTATAACTATGGCTACACCTTC
TRBV6-5	.	TRBD1	TRBJ1-2	14	CASSTQQGAFGYTF	TGTGCCAGCAGTACCCAACAGGGGGCATTTGGCTACACCTTC
TRBV25-1	.	TRBD2	TRBJ2-1	13	CASSPVLAGVQFF	TGTGCCAGCAGTCCCGTACTAGCGGGAGTGCAGTTCTTC
TRBV21-1	.	.	TRBJ1-5	15	CASSILTAPIRPQHF	TGTGCCAGCAGCATTCTGACAGCACCAATTCGTCCCCAGCATTTT
TRBV7-9	.	.	TRBJ2-7	12	CASSLGQTQRRF	TGTGCCAGCAGCTTAGGGCAGACTCAGAGGCGGTTC
TRBV7-2	.	TRBD2	TRBJ2-7	15	CASSSRLAGLYEQYF	TGTGCCAGCAGCTCCAGACTAGCGGGACTCTACGAGCAGTACTTC
TRBV28	.	TRBD1	TRBJ1-2	12	CASSPGGLGYTF	TGTGCCAGCAGCCCAGGGGGCCTAGGCTACACCTTC
TRBV30	.	TRBD1	TRBJ1-1	17	CAWSDDRGLTMNTEAFF	TGTGCCTGGAGTGATGACAGGGGGTTAACCATGAACACTGAAGCTTTCTTT
TRBV5-1	.	.	TRBJ2-5	14	CASSLVGYQETQYF	TGCGCCAGCAGCTTGGTTGGCTACCAAGAGACCCAGTACTTC
TRBV29-1	.	.	TRBJ2-3	12	CSYLRGSDTQYF	TGCAGCTACTTGCGGGGATCAGATACGCAGTATTTT
TRBV10-3	.	.	TRBJ2-6	14	CAISDSSGANVLTF	TGTGCCATCAGTGACAGCTCTGGGGCCAACGTCCTGACTTTC
TRBV10-2	once	.	TRBJ1-1	14	CASLLPGAKTEAFF	TGCGCCAGCTTGCTCCCAGGGGCGAAGACTGAAGCTTTCTTT
TRBV5-5	.	TRBD2	TRBJ2-1	14	CASSLLAEYNEQFF	TGTGCCAGCAGCCTACTAGCGGAATACAATGAGCAGTTCTTC
TRBV7-9	.	.	TRBJ1-1	13	CASSLETQGEAFF	TGTGCCAGCAGCTTAGAAACCCAGGGAGAAGCTTTCTTT
TRBV4-1	once	TRBD2	TRBJ2-3	15	CASSQNKREIDTQYF	TGCGCCAGCAGCCAGAACAAGCGGGAAATAGATACGCAGTATTTT
TRBV4-1	once	TRBD2	TRBJ2-1	15	CASSQVIGRAYEQFF	TGCGCCAGCAGCCAAGTAATCGGGAGGGCATATGAGCAGTTCTTC
TRBV7-9	.	TRBD1	TRBJ1-2	12	CASSPGGIGYTF	TGTGCCAGCAGCCCAGGGGGGATCGGCTACACCTTC
TRBV5-1	.	.	TRBJ1-3	15	CASRQGMGSGNTIYF	TGCGCCAGCAGACAGGGTATGGGATCAGGAAACACCATATATTTT
TRBV30	.	TRBD2	TRBJ2-1	16	CAWRGTSGSSYNEQFF	TGTGCCTGGAGGGGGACTAGCGGGAGCTCCTACAATGAGCAGTTCTTC
TRBV6-5	.	.	TRBJ2-3	15	CASSYTLDSPDTQYF	TGTGCCAGCAGTTACACATTGGACAGTCCAGATACGCAGTATTTT
TRBV4-1	.	TRBD1	TRBJ2-4	19	CASSQGPPDRDHTKNIQYF	TGCGCCAGCAGCCAAGGGCCCCCAGACAGGGATCATACCAAAAACATTCAGTACTTC
TRBV7-2	.	TRBD1	TRBJ1-2	15	CASSLLGQEFYGYTF	TGTGCCAGCAGCTTACTCGGACAGGAATTTTATGGCTACACCTTC
TRBV19	once	.	TRBJ1-2	13	CASSMETAYGYTF	TGTGCCAGTAGTATGGAGACAGCCTATGGCTACACCTTC
TRBV7-2	.	TRBD2	TRBJ2-1	17	CASSWAMTSGTYNEQFF	TGTGCCAGCAGCTGGGCTATGACTAGCGGGACCTACAATGAGCAGTTCTTC
TRBV6-5	.	.	TRBJ2-1	13	CASSYGDYNEQFF	TGTGCCAGCAGTTACGGAGACTACAATGAGCAGTTCTTC
TRBV5-4	.	.	TRBJ2-3	15	CASSLGGGSIDTQYF	TGTGCCAGCAGCTTGGGCGGCGGGTCTATAGATACGCAGTATTTT
TRBV5-1	once	.	TRBJ2-7	14	CASRKDTGAYEQYF	TGCGCCAGCAGGAAAGACACAGGAGCCTACGAGCAGTACTTC
TRBV28	once	.	TRBJ2-2	13	CASSFPGTGELFF	TGTGCCAGCAGTTTCCCGGGTACCGGGGAGCTGTTTTTT
TRBV28	.	.	TRBJ2-7	14	CASSSRVGAYEQYF	TGTGCCAGCAGTAGCCGGGTAGGGGCCTACGAGCAGTACTTC
TRBV15	.	.	TRBJ2-1	16	CATSRDMREDYNEQFF	TGTGCCACCAGCAGAGATATGCGGGAAGACTACAATGAGCAGTTCTTC
TRBV15	once	.	TRBJ2-7	15	CATSRGGASSYEQYF	TGTGCCACCAGCAGAGGCGGGGCTAGCTCCTACGAGCAGTACTTC